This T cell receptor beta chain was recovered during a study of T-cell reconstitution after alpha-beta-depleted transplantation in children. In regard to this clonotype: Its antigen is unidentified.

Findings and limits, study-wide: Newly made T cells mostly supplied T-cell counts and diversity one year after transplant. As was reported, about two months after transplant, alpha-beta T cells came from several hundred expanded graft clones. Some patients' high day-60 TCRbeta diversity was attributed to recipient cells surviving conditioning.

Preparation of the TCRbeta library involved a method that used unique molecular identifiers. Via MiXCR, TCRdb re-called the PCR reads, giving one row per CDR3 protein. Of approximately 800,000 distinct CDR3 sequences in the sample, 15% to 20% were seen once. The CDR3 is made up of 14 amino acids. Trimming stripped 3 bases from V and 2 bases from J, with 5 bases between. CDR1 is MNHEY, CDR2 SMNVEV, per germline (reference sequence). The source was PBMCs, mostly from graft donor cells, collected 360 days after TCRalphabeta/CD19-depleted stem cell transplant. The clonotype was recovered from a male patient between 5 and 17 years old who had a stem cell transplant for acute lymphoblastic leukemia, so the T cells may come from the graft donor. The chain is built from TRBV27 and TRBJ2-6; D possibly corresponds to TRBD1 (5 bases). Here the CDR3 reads CASSFRAGANVLTF. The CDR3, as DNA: TGTGCCAGCAGTTTCAGGGCTGGGGCCAACGTCCTGACTTTC.